This T cell receptor (beta chain) was recovered during a study of blood T cell repertoires in COVID-19. For the study at large: PBMCs, B-cell-depleted T cells, or T cells were the source of the cDNA or gDNA that made up the material.

Everyone who took part was roughly 18 to 90 years old, and they came from about two dozen US areas. In assigning cohorts, the study relied on participant-reported clinical history. Before being deemed recovered, Cohort 3 donors had two negative PCRs, clearance, or symptom resolution. Libraries were prepared by immunoSEQ multiplex PCR; TCRdb keeps only in-frame clonotypes and omits some of them. The sample shows under 200,000 clones, 88% of them seen only once. Sequencing was performed on PBMCs or T cells enriched from blood (not recorded which). The origin of this receptor is a woman aged 45-59 years who had recovered from COVID-19.

CDR3 DNA: TGTGCCAGCAGTTCCTTACTAGACACAGATACGCAGTATTTT. Translated: CASSSLLDTDTQYF. This sequence joins TRBV27 and TRBJ2-3, with D maybe TRBD2 (5 bases). The germline CDR1 and CDR2 sequences are MNHEY and SMNVEV (reference sequence). V was clipped by 4 bases and J by 2 bases, with 10 bases between them. The CDR3 runs 14 residues.